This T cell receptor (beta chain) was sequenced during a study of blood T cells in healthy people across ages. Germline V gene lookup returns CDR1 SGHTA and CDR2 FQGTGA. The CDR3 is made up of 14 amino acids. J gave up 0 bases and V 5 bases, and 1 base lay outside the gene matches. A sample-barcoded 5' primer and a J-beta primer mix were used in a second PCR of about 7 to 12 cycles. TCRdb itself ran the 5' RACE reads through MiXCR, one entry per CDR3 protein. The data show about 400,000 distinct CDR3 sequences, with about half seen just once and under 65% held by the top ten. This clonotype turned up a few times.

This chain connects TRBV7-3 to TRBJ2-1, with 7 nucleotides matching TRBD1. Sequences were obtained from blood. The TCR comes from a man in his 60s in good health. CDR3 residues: CASSNRGSYNEQFF. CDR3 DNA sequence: TGTGCCAGCAGCAACAGGGGCTCCTACAATGAGCAGTTCTTC.